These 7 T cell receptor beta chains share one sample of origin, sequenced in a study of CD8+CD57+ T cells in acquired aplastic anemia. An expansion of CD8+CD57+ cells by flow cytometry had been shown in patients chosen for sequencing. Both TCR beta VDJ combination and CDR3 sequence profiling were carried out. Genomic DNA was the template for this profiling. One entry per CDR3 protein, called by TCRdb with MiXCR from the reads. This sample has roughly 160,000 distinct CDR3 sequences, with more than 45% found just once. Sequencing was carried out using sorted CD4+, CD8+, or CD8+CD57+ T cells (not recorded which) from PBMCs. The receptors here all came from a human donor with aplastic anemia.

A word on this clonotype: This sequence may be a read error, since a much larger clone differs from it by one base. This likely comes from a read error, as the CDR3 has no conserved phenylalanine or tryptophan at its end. CDR3 amino acids: CASTRDPQGTEAFL. CDR3 DNA sequence: TGTGCCAGTACCAGGGACCCGCAGGGTACTGAAGCTTTCCTT. The genes are TRBV19 and TRBJ1-1, with D perhaps TRBD1 (5 bases). Germline-derived CDR1 and CDR2 are LNHDA and SQIVND (reference sequence). The germline V and J ends were trimmed by 7 bases and 5 bases, with 17 bases remaining between them. The CDR3 has 14 residues.

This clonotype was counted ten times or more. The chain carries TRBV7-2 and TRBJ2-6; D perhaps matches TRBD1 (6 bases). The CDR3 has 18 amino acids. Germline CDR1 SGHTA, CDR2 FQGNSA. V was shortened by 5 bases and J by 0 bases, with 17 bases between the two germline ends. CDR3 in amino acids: CASSPSGTTYSGANVLTF. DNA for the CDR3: TGTGCCAGCAGCCCCTCCGGGACAACTTACTCTGGGGCCAACGTCCTGACTTTC.

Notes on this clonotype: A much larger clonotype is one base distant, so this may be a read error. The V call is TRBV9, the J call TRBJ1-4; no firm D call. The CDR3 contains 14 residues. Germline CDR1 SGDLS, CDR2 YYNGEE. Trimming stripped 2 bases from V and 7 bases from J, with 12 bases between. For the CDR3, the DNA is TGTGCCAGCAGCGTTGTGGGGTTAGGTGAAAAACTGTTTTTT. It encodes CASSVVGLGEKLFF.

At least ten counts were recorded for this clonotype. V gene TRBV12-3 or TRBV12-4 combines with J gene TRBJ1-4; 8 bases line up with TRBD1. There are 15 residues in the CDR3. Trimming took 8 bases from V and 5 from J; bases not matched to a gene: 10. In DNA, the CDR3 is TGTGCCAGCGCTCTCGGGACAGGAGAGAATGAAAAACTGTTTTTT. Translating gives CASALGTGENEKLFF.

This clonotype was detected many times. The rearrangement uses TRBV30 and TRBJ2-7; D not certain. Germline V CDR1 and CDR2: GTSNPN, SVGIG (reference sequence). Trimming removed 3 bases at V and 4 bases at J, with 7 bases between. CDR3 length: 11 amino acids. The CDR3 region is CAWSRNYEQYF. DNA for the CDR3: TGTGCCTGGAGCCGAAATTACGAGCAGTACTTC.

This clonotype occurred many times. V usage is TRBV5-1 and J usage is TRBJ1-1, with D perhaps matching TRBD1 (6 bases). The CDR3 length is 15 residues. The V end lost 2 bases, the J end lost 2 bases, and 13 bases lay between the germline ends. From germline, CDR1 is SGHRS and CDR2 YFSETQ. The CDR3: CASSLGGAPNTEAFF. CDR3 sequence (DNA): TGCGCCAGCAGCTTAGGGGGGGCCCCAAACACTGAAGCTTTCTTT.

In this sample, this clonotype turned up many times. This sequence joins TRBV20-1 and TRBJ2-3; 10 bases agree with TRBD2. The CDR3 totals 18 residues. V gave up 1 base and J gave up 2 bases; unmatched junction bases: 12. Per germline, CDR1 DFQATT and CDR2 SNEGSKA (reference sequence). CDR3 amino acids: CSARGLAGTHRVTDTQYF. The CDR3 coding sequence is TGCAGTGCTAGAGGACTAGCGGGTACCCACCGCGTCACAGATACGCAGTATTTT.